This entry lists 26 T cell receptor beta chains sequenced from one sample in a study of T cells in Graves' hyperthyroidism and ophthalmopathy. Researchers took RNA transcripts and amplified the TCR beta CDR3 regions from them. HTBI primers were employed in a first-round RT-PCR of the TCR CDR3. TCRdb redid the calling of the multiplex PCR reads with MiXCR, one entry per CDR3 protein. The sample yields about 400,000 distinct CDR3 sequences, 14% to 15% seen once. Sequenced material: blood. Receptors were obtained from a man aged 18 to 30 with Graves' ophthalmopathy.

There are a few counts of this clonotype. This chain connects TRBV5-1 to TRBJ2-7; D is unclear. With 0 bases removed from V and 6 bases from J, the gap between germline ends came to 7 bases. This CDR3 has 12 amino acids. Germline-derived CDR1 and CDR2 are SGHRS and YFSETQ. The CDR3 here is CASSLEIGEQYF. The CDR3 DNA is TGCGCCAGCAGCTTGGAGATTGGCGAGCAGTACTTC. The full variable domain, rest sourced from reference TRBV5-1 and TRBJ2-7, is KAGVTQTPRYLIKTRGQQVTLSCSPISGHRSVSWYQQTPGQGLQFLFEYFSETQRNKGNFPGRFSGRQFSNSRSEMNVSTLELGDSALYLCASSLEIGEQYFGPGTRLTVT.

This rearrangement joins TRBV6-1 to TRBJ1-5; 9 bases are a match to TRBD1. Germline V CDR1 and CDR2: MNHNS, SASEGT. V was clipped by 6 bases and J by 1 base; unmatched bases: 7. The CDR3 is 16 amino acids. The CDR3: CASRANRGHSNQPQHF. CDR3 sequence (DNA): TGTGCCAGCAGAGCTAACAGGGGGCACAGCAATCAGCCCCAGCATTTT.

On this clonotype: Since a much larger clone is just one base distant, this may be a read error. CDR3 sequence (DNA): TGCAGTGCTAGGGGACAGGGGGCTAACTATGGCTACACCTTC. Its protein is CSARGQGANYGYTF. V and J are TRBV20-1 and TRBJ1-2, with TRBD1 matching over 11 bases. The CDR3 runs 14 residues. V trimming: 3 bases; J trimming: 0 bases; junction bases outside the gene matches: 0. Per germline, CDR1 DFQATT and CDR2 SNEGSKA (reference sequence).

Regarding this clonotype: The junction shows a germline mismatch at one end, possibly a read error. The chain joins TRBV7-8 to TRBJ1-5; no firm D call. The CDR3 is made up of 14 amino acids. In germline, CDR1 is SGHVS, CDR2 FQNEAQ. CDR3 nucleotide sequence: TGTACCAGCAGCCAAGACGGCTTCAATCAGCCCCAGCATTTT. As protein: CTSSQDGFNQPQHF.

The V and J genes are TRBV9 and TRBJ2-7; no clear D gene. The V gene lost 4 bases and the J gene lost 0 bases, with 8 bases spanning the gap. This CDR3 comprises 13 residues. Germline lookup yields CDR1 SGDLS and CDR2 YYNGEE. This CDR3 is CASSNGASYEQYF. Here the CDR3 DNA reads TGTGCCAGCAGCAATGGCGCCTCCTACGAGCAGTACTTC.

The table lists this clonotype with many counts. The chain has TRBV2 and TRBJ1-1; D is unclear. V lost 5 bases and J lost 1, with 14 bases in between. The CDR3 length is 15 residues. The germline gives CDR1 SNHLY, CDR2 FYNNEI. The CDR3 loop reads CASSSGLSQNTEAFF. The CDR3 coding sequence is TGTGCCAGCAGTTCCGGACTGTCCCAGAACACTGAAGCTTTCTTT.

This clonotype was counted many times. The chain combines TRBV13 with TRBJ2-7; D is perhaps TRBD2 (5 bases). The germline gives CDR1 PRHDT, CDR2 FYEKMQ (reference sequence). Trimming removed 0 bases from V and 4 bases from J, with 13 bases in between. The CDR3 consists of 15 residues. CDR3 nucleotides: TGTGCCAGCAGCTTAGGCCGGGATAATATGTACGAGCAGTACTTC. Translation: CASSLGRDNMYEQYF.

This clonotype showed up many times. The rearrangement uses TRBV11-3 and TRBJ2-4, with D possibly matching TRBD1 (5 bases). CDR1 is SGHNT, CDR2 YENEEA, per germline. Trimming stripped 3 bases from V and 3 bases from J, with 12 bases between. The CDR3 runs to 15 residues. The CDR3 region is CASSFRVSGKNIQYF. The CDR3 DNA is TGTGCCAGCAGCTTCAGGGTTTCGGGCAAAAACATTCAGTACTTC.

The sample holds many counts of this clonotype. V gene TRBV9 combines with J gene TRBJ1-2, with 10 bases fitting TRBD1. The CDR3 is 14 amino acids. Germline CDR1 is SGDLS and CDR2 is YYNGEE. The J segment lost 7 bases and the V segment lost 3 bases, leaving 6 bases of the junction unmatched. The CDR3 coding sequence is TGTGCCAGCAGCGATGGGGACAGGGGACCTGGCTACACCTTC. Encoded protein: CASSDGDRGPGYTF.

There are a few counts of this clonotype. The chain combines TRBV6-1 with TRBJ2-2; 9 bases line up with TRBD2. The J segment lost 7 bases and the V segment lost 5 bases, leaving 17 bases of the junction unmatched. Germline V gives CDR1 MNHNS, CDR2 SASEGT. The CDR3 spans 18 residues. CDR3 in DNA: TGTGCCAGCAGTACACCGGAGGGGCTAGCGGGAAAACACGGGGAGCTGTTTTTT. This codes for CASSTPEGLAGKHGELFF.

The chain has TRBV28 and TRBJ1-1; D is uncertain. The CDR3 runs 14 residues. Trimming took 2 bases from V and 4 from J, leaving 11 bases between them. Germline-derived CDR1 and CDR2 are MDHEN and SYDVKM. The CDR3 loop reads CASSLGQVGTEAFF. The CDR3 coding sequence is TGTGCCAGCAGTTTAGGGCAGGTGGGCACTGAAGCTTTCTTT.

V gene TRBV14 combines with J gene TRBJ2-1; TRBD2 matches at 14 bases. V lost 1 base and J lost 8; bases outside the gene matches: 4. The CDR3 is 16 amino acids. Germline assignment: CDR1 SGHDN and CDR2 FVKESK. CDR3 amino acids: CASSQAGTSGSYEQFF. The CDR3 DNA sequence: TGTGCCAGCAGCCAAGCCGGGACTAGCGGGAGCTATGAGCAGTTCTTC.

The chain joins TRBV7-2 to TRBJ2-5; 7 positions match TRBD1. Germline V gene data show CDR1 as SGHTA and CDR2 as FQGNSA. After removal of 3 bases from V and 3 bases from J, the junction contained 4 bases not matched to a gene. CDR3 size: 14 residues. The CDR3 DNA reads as TGTGCCAGCAGCTTCCTCGGACAGGAAGAGACCCAGTACTTC. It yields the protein CASSFLGQEETQYF.

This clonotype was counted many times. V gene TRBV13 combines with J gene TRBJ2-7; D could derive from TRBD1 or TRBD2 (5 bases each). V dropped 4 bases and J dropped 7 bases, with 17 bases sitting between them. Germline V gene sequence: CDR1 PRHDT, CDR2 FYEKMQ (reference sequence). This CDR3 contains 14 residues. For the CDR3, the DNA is TGTGCCAGCAGCTCGGGACCGCAAGTTCTGGAGCAGTACTTC. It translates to CASSSGPQVLEQYF.

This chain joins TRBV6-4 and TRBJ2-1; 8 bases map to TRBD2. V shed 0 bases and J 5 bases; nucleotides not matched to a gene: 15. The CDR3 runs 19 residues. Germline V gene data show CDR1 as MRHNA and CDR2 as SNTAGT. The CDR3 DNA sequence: TGTGCCAGCAGTGACTCGCTGGGTAGCGGGAAGGAAATTAACAATGAGCAGTTCTTC. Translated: CASSDSLGSGKEINNEQFF.

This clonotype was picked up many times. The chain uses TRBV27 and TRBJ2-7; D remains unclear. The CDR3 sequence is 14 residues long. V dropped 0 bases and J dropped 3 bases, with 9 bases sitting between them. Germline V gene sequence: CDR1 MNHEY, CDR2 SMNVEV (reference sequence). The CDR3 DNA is TGTGCCAGCAGTTTATCCCCCTCTAGCTACGAGCAGTACTTC. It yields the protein CASSLSPSSYEQYF.

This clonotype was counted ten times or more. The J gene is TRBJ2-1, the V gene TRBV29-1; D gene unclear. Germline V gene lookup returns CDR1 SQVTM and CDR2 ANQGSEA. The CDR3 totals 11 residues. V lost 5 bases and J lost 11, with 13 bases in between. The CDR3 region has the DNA TGCAGCGTTCGGGCCCCAACCAAGCAGTTCTTC. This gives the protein CSVRAPTKQFF.

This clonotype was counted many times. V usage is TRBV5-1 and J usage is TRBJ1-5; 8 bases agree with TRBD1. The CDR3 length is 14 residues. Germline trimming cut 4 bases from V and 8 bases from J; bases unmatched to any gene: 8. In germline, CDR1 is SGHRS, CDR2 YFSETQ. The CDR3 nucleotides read TGCGCCAGCAGCCCTGGACAGGGAACTGAGCCCCAGCATTTT. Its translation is CASSPGQGTEPQHF.

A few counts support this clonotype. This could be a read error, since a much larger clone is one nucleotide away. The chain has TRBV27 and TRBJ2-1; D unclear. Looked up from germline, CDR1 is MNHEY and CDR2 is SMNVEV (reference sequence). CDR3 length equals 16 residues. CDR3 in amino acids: CASSFPPPPPYNEQLF. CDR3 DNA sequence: TGTGCCAGCAGTTTCCCTCCACCACCCCCATACAATGAGCAGCTCTTC.

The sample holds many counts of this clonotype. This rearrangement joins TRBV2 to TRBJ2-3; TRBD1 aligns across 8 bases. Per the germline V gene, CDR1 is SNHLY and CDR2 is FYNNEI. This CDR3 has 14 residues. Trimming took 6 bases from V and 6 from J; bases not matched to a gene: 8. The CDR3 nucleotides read TGTGCCAGCAGACCAGGCAGGGGGCGGGATACGCAGTATTTT. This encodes CASRPGRGRDTQYF.

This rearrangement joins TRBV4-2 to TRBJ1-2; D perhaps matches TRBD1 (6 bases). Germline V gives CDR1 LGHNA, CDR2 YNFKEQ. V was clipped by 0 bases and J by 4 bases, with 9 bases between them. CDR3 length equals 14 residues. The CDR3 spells CASSQDEGGYGYTF. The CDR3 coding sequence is TGTGCCAGCAGCCAAGATGAGGGGGGCTATGGCTACACCTTC.

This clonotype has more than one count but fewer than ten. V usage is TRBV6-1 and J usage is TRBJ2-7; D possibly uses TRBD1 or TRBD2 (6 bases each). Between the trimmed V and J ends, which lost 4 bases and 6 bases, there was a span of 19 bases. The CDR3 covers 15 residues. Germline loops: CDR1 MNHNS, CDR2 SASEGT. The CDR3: CASSVTGPGAFEQYF. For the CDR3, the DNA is TGTGCCAGCAGTGTAACCGGGCCGGGGGCCTTCGAGCAGTACTTC.

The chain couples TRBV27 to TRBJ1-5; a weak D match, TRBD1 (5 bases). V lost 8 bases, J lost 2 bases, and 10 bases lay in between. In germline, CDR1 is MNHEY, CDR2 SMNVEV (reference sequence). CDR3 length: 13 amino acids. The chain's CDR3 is CASGGLGNQPQHF. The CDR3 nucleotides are TGTGCCAGCGGGGGTTTGGGCAATCAGCCCCAGCATTTT.

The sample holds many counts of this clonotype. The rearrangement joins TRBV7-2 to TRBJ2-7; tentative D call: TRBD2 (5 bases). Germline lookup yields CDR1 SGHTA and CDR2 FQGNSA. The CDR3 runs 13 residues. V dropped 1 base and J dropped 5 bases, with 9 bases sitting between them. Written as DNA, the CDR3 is TGTGCCAGCAGCTTAGGACGGGGAGACGAGCAGTACTTC. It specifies CASSLGRGDEQYF.

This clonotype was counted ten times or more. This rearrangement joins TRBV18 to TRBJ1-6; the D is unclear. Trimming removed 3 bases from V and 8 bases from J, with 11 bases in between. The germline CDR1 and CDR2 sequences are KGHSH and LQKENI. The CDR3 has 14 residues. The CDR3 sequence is CASSPGLVDSPLHF. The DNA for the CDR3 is TGTGCCAGCTCACCTGGCTTGGTGGATTCACCCCTCCACTTT.

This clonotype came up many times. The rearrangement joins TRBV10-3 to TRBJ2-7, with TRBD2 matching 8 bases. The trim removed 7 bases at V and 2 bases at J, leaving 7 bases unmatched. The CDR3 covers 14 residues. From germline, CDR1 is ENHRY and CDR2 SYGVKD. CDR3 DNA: TGTGCCATCACCCGCGTAGCGGGACCCTACGAGCAGTACTTC. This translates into CAITRVAGPYEQYF.